The 27 T cell receptor beta chains below all came from one sample that was sequenced in a study of CD8 T cells in ankylosing spondylitis. TCRdb analysed the 5' RACE reads with MiXCR anew, one entry per CDR3 protein. The data show tens of thousands of distinct CDR3 sequences, over 9% seen once. The sequencing input was blood, either unsorted or a sorted T cell fraction (not recorded which). All receptors come from a male donor with ankylosing spondylitis or in good health (not recorded which).

J is TRBJ1-5 and V is TRBV3-1; TRBD1 matches 7 bases. CDR3 length: 16 residues. Germline loops: CDR1 LGHDT, CDR2 YNNKEL (reference sequence). Trimming at V came to 0 bases and at J to 7 bases, leaving 9 bases not matched to a gene. The CDR3 region is CASSQDGSAGGQPQHF. As DNA, the CDR3 is TGTGCCAGCAGCCAAGATGGTTCGGCAGGGGGGCAGCCCCAGCATTTT.

This clonotype was counted ten times or more. This chain uses TRBV5-1 with TRBJ1-1, with D unclear. CDR1 and CDR2 (germline): SGHRS, YFSETQ. There are 16 residues in the CDR3. Between the trimmed V and J ends, which lost 0 bases and 6 bases, there was a span of 18 bases. Here the CDR3 DNA reads TGCGCCAGCAGCTTGGCCAACCTGGGTAAGGAGTCTGAAGCTTTCTTT. Translated: CASSLANLGKESEAFF.

This clonotype was seen ten or more times. The chain is built from TRBV6-1 and TRBJ2-7; 7 nucleotides match TRBD2. Germline values: CDR1 MNHNS, CDR2 SASEGT. V shed 5 bases and J 2 bases; nucleotides not matched to a gene: 6. The CDR3 has 14 residues. The CDR3 loop reads CASSLREEPYEQYF. The CDR3 coding sequence is TGTGCCAGCAGTCTTCGGGAGGAGCCCTACGAGCAGTACTTC.

This clonotype was observed many times. V usage is TRBV12-3 or TRBV12-4 and J usage is TRBJ1-1; weak D call: TRBD1 (5 bases). The germline V and J ends were trimmed by 4 bases and 11 bases, with 20 bases remaining between them. The CDR3 consists of 14 residues. The CDR3 DNA reads as TGTGCCAGCAGTTCACAGGACCGCTTAAAAGACGCTTTCTTT. It is translated as CASSSQDRLKDAFF.

This clonotype was found many times. The J gene is TRBJ2-1, the V gene TRBV7-6; D is unresolved. CDR3 length: 16 amino acids. Germline V gene lookup returns CDR1 SGHVS and CDR2 FNYEAQ. With 1 base removed from V and 4 bases from J, the gap between germline ends came to 14 bases. DNA for the CDR3: TGTGCCAGCAGCTTAGACGCAGAGAGACCGTACAATGAGCAGTTCTTC. It yields the protein CASSLDAERPYNEQFF.

Many counts were recorded for this clonotype. The chain has TRBV11-2 and TRBJ1-1; 10 bases agree with TRBD1. Unmatched junction bases numbered 8, after V lost 4 bases and J lost 6 bases. The germline V gene has CDR1 SGHAT and CDR2 FQNNGV. This CDR3 spans 15 amino acids. This CDR3 reads CASSSSDRGKSEAFF. In DNA, the CDR3 is TGTGCCAGCAGCTCCTCGGACAGGGGGAAATCTGAAGCTTTCTTT.

This clonotype rates as medium-sized (0.01 to 0.1%). J is TRBJ2-7 and V is TRBV29-1; D is perhaps TRBD1 (6 bases). Germline values: CDR1 SQVTM, CDR2 ANQGSEA. CDR3 size: 14 residues. V was pared by 3 bases and J by 3 bases, with 15 bases between. In DNA, the CDR3 is TGCAGCGTTGATCTCCAGGGGTATGGCTACGAGCAGTACTTC. The encoded protein is CSVDLQGYGYEQYF.

Only a few counts were recorded for this clonotype. V is TRBV4-1 and J is TRBJ2-5; D may be TRBD1 (6 bases). Trimming took off 1 base at V and 4 bases at J, with 13 bases between the two ends. Germline CDR1 and CDR2: MGHRA and YSYEKL. CDR3 length: 15 amino acids. In DNA, the CDR3 is TGCGCCAGCAGCCAAGTATCTGGACAGCGAGAGACCCAGTACTTC. Amino acids: CASSQVSGQRETQYF.

This clonotype was picked up many times. The CDR3 loop reads CASSPLAASYNEQFF. CDR3 sequence (DNA): TGTGCCAGCAGCCCCCTAGCGGCATCCTACAATGAGCAGTTCTTC. The gene calls are TRBV7-3 and TRBJ2-1, with TRBD2 matching over 7 bases. The CDR3 runs 15 residues. Germline CDR1 reads SGHTA; CDR2 reads FQGTGA. The J segment lost 1 base and the V segment lost 5 bases, leaving 5 bases of the junction unmatched.

This clonotype was detected many times. The CDR3 reads CSASTGSRDFYNSPLHF. CDR3 nucleotide sequence: TGCAGTGCTTCCACAGGGTCACGGGATTTCTATAATTCACCCCTCCACTTT. J is TRBJ1-6 and V is TRBV20-1; possible D gene TRBD1, 6 bases. The CDR3 length is 17 residues. In germline, CDR1 is DFQATT, CDR2 SNEGSKA (reference sequence). V was pared by 5 bases and J by 3 bases, with 20 bases between.

This clonotype has ten or more counts. The chain employs TRBV6-5 and TRBJ2-2; 8 bases align to TRBD2. V gave up 1 base and J gave up 4 bases; unmatched junction bases: 2. Germline lookup yields CDR1 MNHEY and CDR2 SVGAGI. This CDR3 region has 15 residues. The CDR3 region is CASSYFGRATGELFF. The DNA for the CDR3 is TGTGCCAGCAGTTACTTCGGGAGGGCCACCGGGGAGCTGTTTTTT.

This rearrangement joins TRBV18 to TRBJ2-7; D is possibly TRBD2 (7 bases). The V end lost 0 bases, the J end lost 7 bases, and 13 bases lay between the germline ends. The length of the CDR3 is 14 residues. The V gene's germline CDR1 is KGHSH and CDR2 LQKENI. As DNA, the CDR3 is TGTGCCAGCTCACCACCTGCGGGGGCGGGGGAGCAGTACTTC. This sequence encodes CASSPPAGAGEQYF.

This clonotype was counted ten times or more. The CDR3 loop is CSGGTDTQYF. The CDR3 region has the DNA TGCAGCGGTGGTACAGATACGCAGTATTTT. The chain is built from TRBV29-1 and TRBJ2-3; unclear D gene. The CDR3 runs to 10 residues. V lost 7 bases and J lost 3, with 5 bases in between. Germline CDR1 and CDR2: SQVTM and ANQGSEA.

This clonotype was seen repeatedly, ten times or more. V usage is TRBV4-2 and J usage is TRBJ1-6, with unresolved D. Germline assignment: CDR1 LGHNA and CDR2 YNFKEQ. The CDR3 extends over 14 amino acids. Trimming took 0 bases from V and 6 from J, leaving 6 bases between them. The CDR3 DNA is TGTGCCAGCAGCCAAGATAGAACTAATTCACCCCTCCACTTT. It specifies CASSQDRTNSPLHF.

The J gene is TRBJ1-1, the V gene TRBV3-1, with TRBD1 matching 12 bases. With V trimmed by 4 bases and J by 2 bases, 8 bases remained unmatched. CDR1 is LGHDT and CDR2 is YNNKEL in the germline V gene (reference sequence). There are 17 residues in the CDR3. The CDR3: CASSPFTGTGGNTEAFF. Written as DNA, the CDR3 is TGTGCCAGCAGCCCATTTACTGGGACAGGGGGCAACACTGAAGCTTTCTTT.

The V and J genes are TRBV5-1 and TRBJ2-3; TRBD2 aligns across 7 bases. The germline V gene has CDR1 SGHRS and CDR2 YFSETQ. After removal of 2 bases from V and 0 bases from J, the junction contained 6 bases not matched to a gene. CDR3 length: 16 residues. This CDR3 is CASSLKARESTDTQYF. The CDR3 DNA sequence: TGCGCCAGCAGCTTAAAGGCGCGGGAGAGCACAGATACGCAGTATTTT. Full variable domain (remainder filled in from reference TRBV5-1 and TRBJ2-3): KAGVTQTPRYLIKTRGQQVTLSCSPISGHRSVSWYQQTPGQGLQFLFEYFSETQRNKGNFPGRFSGRQFSNSRSEMNVSTLELGDSALYLCASSLKARESTDTQYFGPGTRLTVL.

This clonotype has a count of ten or more. The V call is TRBV6-1, the J call TRBJ1-2; TRBD1 agrees at 10 bases. The CDR3 spans 15 residues. Germline V gene data show CDR1 as MNHNS and CDR2 as SASEGT. The V and J ends lost 6 bases and 5 bases, in that order; junction bases with no gene match: 9. The CDR3 nucleotides are TGTGCCAGCAGGGAAAGCCGGACAGGGGGGTATGGCTACACCTTC. It encodes CASRESRTGGYGYTF.

Ten or more counts support this clonotype. CDR3 bases: TGCAGCACCCCCGGGACAGGGGGCAACACCGGGGAGCTGTTTTTT. It translates to CSTPGTGGNTGELFF. The V gene is TRBV29-1, the J gene TRBJ2-2, with TRBD1 identical over 12 bases. CDR1 and CDR2 from the germline V gene are SQVTM and ANQGSEA. The CDR3 spans 15 residues. The V and J ends lost 8 bases and 2 bases, in that order; junction bases with no gene match: 6.

The table lists this clonotype with a count of one. A read error may explain this, as a much larger clone is one base away. The chain is built from TRBV19 and TRBJ2-3; the D is unclear. Trimming took 11 bases from V and 1 from J, leaving 13 bases between them. CDR3 size: 13 residues. CDR1 LNHDA and CDR2 SQIVND come from the germline V gene (reference sequence). Here the CDR3 DNA reads TGTGCCGGAAGAGTAACTGGCACAGATACGCAGTATTTT. Its translation: CAGRVTGTDTQYF. The full variable domain, in which reference TRBV19 and TRBJ2-3 provide the parts outside the CDR3, is DGGITQSPKYLFRKEGQNVTLSCEQNLNHDAMYWYRQDPGQGLRLIYYSQIVNDFQKGDIAEGYSVSREKKESFPLTVTSAQKNPTAFYLCAGRVTGTDTQYFGPGTRLTVL.

This clonotype was observed at least ten times. The genes are TRBV20-1 and TRBJ1-2; possibly TRBD1 for D (6 bases). The CDR3 extends over 18 amino acids. Germline V gene data show CDR1 as DFQATT and CDR2 as SNEGSKA (reference sequence). V dropped 0 bases and J dropped 4 bases, with 24 bases sitting between them. In nucleotides, the CDR3 is TGCAGTGCTAGAGATTATTACGACGCGCAGGGGCGAGGCTATGGCTACACCTTC. Translation: CSARDYYDAQGRGYGYTF.

This clonotype was observed many times. J is TRBJ1-2 and V is TRBV3-1; D is possibly TRBD1 (5 bases). Germline V gene sequence: CDR1 LGHDT, CDR2 YNNKEL (reference sequence). The CDR3 extends over 16 amino acids. With 1 base removed from V and 2 bases from J, the gap between germline ends came to 14 bases. The chain's CDR3 is CASSQGIVGENYGYTF. For the CDR3, the DNA is TGTGCCAGCAGCCAAGGTATCGTGGGGGAAAACTATGGCTACACCTTC.

This clonotype was counted ten times or more. J is TRBJ2-1 and V is TRBV6-5; TRBD2 aligns across 7 bases. The CDR3 is 15 residues long. V gave up 0 bases and J gave up 4 bases; unmatched junction bases: 3. Germline-derived CDR1 and CDR2 are MNHEY and SVGAGI. The CDR3: CASSYSLAVYNEQFF. The CDR3 nucleotides read TGTGCCAGCAGTTACTCGCTAGCGGTGTACAATGAGCAGTTCTTC.

Many counts were recorded for this clonotype. The chain is built from TRBV5-1 and TRBJ1-5, with D perhaps matching TRBD1 (5 bases). V lost 4 bases and J lost 6, with 17 bases in between. Germline CDR1 SGHRS, CDR2 YFSETQ. There are 15 residues in the CDR3. CDR3 protein: CASSPAGADGQPQHF. The CDR3 DNA reads as TGCGCCAGCAGCCCAGCTGGGGCAGACGGTCAGCCCCAGCATTTT.

This clonotype has at least ten counts. The V gene is TRBV7-6, the J gene TRBJ2-7; TRBD2 aligns across 8 bases. Germline loops: CDR1 SGHVS, CDR2 FNYEAQ. V gave up 1 base and J gave up 6 bases; unmatched junction bases: 8. This CDR3 comprises 15 residues. CDR3 DNA: TGTGCCAGCAGCTTAGGAAGCGGGAGTTCTGGCGAGCAGTACTTC. Its translation: CASSLGSGSSGEQYF.

This clonotype has ten or more counts. V and J are TRBV12-3 or TRBV12-4 and TRBJ2-1; D remains unclear. V lost 0 bases to trimming and J lost 7 bases, with 4 bases between them. This CDR3 has 12 residues. CDR3: CASSLALNEQFF. Here the CDR3 DNA reads TGTGCCAGCAGTTTAGCCTTAAATGAGCAGTTCTTC.

J is TRBJ1-2 and V is TRBV7-2; D is ambiguous. There are 12 residues in the CDR3. Germline CDR1 is SGHTA and CDR2 is FQGNSA. Trimming took 0 bases from V and 5 from J, leaving 4 bases between them. The CDR3 protein is CASSLARYGYTF. CDR3 bases: TGTGCCAGCAGCTTAGCACGATATGGCTACACCTTC.

This clonotype has at least ten counts. The chain recombines TRBV5-1 with TRBJ2-2; 7 bases map to TRBD1. Germline V lookup: CDR1 SGHRS, CDR2 YFSETQ. There are 14 residues in the CDR3. The junction had 4 bases not matched to a gene; V was cut back by 5 bases and J by 3 bases. CDR3 coding DNA: TGCGCCAGCAGGGAAACAGGGGACACCGGGGAGCTGTTTTTT. Protein: CASRETGDTGELFF.